This T cell receptor (beta chain) was identified in a study of blood T cell repertoires in COVID-19. Study in general: Material from acute and convalescent COVID-19 was sourced from the United States, Italy and Spain.

Generated by immunoSEQ multiplex PCR, the TCRdb table keeps only in-frame clones and is missing some. The table has around 250,000 clones, around 86% seen once; the top ten hold approximately 7%. With respect to this clone: The same CDR3 arises from other DNA sequences in this sample as well.

The V gene lost 8 bases and the J gene lost 7 bases, with 14 bases spanning the gap. The CDR3 totals 12 residues. The germline gives CDR1 SNHLY, CDR2 FYNNEI. The source material was peripheral blood. The chain uses TRBV2 and TRBJ1-2; possible D gene TRBD1, 5 bases. The source of this sequence is a woman between 65 and 79 years old with active or convalescent COVID-19. CDR3 in amino acids: CASGGALRGYTF. CDR3 DNA sequence: TGTGCCAGCGGAGGGGCGTTGCGTGGCTACACCTTC.